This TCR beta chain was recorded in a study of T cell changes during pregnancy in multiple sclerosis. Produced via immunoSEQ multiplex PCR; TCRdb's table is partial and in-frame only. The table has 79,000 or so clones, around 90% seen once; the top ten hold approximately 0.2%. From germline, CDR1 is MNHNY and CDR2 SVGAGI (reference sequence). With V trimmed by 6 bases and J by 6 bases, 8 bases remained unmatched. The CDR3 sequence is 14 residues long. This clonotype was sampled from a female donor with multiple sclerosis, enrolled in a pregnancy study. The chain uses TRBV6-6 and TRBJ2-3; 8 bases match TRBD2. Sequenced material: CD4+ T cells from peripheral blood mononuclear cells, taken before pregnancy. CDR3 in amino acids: CASSVGGGRDTQYF. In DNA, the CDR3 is TGTGCCAGCAGCGTCGGGGGGGGCAGGGATACGCAGTATTTT.